These T cell receptor beta chains were read from a single sample in a study of beta chain features in type 1 diabetes. Sequencing used immunoSEQ multiplex PCR; TCRdb keeps in-frame clones, though not all of them. The top ten clones hold under 0.6% of a sample with roughly 180,000 clones, less than 10% of them seen once. The source material was central memory CD4+ T cells from blood. Receptors originate from a man aged 18 to 29 with type 1 diabetes. CDR3s include the opening cysteine and the closing phenylalanine or tryptophan. D genes are given only for firm matches. Only some rows state a clone size, as once, few, many or a class for expanded clones.

J gene: TRBJ2-3; clone size: few; V gene: TRBV5-5; D gene: .; CDR3 DNA: TGTGCCAGCAGCTTGGAGGCAGGGTACACAGATACGCAGTATTTT; CDR3 protein: CASSLEAGYTDTQYF
J gene: TRBJ2-2; clone size: .; V gene: TRBV4-3; D gene: .; CDR3 DNA: TGCGCCAGCAGCCTCGGGGAGCCCGGGGAGCTGTTTTTT; CDR3 protein: CASSLGEPGELFF
J gene: TRBJ2-4; clone size: many; V gene: TRBV28; D gene: TRBD2; CDR3 DNA: TGTGCCAGCAGTTTAGGGACTAGCGGTAAAAACATTCAGTACTTC; CDR3 protein: CASSLGTSGKNIQYF
J gene: TRBJ1-2; clone size: .; V gene: TRBV28; D gene: TRBD1; CDR3 DNA: TGTGCCAGCAGTTCGAGCCGGGACAGGGGGAATGGCTACACCTTC; CDR3 protein: CASSSSRDRGNGYTF
J gene: TRBJ1-6; clone size: few; V gene: TRBV4-3; D gene: .; CDR3 DNA: TGCGCCAGCAGCCATTACCAGGATGGTTCACCCCTCCACTTT; CDR3 protein: CASSHYQDGSPLHF
J gene: TRBJ2-1; clone size: .; V gene: TRBV9; D gene: TRBD2; CDR3 DNA: TGTGCCAGCAGCCCGCTAGCGGGGGCTCACAATGAGCAGTTCTTC; CDR3 protein: CASSPLAGAHNEQFF
J gene: TRBJ2-3; clone size: few; V gene: TRBV28; D gene: .; CDR3 DNA: TGTGCCAGCAGTTTCGGGGGAAGCACAGATACGCAGTATTTT; CDR3 protein: CASSFGGSTDTQYF
J gene: TRBJ1-2; clone size: few; V gene: TRBV2; D gene: TRBD1; CDR3 DNA: TGTGCCAGCAGTACAGGGGATCATGGCTACACCTTC; CDR3 protein: CASSTGDHGYTF
J gene: TRBJ1-1; clone size: few; V gene: TRBV28; D gene: .; CDR3 DNA: TGTGCCAGCAGTTCCGCGGGGAACACTGAAGCTTTCTTT; CDR3 protein: CASSSAGNTEAFF
J gene: TRBJ2-1; clone size: .; V gene: TRBV7-6; D gene: TRBD2; CDR3 DNA: TGTGCCAGCAGGGCCGGACCCAGCGGGAGTGGCAATGAGCAGTTCTTC; CDR3 protein: CASRAGPSGSGNEQFF
J gene: TRBJ2-5; clone size: .; V gene: TRBV2; D gene: .; CDR3 DNA: TGTGCCAGCAGTGGGGACACCAAAGAGACCCAGTACTTC; CDR3 protein: CASSGDTKETQYF
J gene: TRBJ2-7; clone size: .; V gene: TRBV5-1; D gene: TRBD1; CDR3 DNA: TGCGCCAGCAGCGGGGGGACAGGGGCGCAGACCTACGAGCAGTACTTC; CDR3 protein: CASSGGTGAQTYEQYF
J gene: TRBJ2-4; clone size: few; V gene: TRBV18; D gene: TRBD2; CDR3 DNA: TGTGCCAGCTCACCTGTAGCGGGAGGTTCCCTAGCCAAAAACATTCAGTACTTC; CDR3 protein: CASSPVAGGSLAKNIQYF
J gene: TRBJ2-2; clone size: few; V gene: TRBV2; D gene: TRBD1; CDR3 DNA: TGTGCCAGCAAGCAGGGGGATAACACCGGGGAGCTGTTTTTT; CDR3 protein: CASKQGDNTGELFF
J gene: TRBJ2-1; clone size: .; V gene: TRBV5-4; D gene: TRBD1; CDR3 DNA: TGTGCCAGCAGCTGGGGACAGCACAATGAGCAGTTCTTC; CDR3 protein: CASSWGQHNEQFF
J gene: TRBJ1-2; clone size: many; V gene: TRBV30; D gene: .; CDR3 DNA: TGTGCCTGGAGTTACCAGGCCTATGGCTACACCTTC; CDR3 protein: CAWSYQAYGYTF
J gene: TRBJ1-2; clone size: .; V gene: TRBV28; D gene: .; CDR3 DNA: TGTGCCAGCAGTTTAGACCCGAGAGGGGGTGAAGGCTACACCTTC; CDR3 protein: CASSLDPRGGEGYTF
J gene: TRBJ2-1; clone size: few; V gene: TRBV28; D gene: TRBD2; CDR3 DNA: TGTGCCGGCGGACTAGCGGGAAACTACAATGAGCAGTTCTTC; CDR3 protein: CAGGLAGNYNEQFF
J gene: TRBJ2-2; clone size: .; V gene: TRBV7-2; D gene: .; CDR3 DNA: TGTGCCAGCAGCCCACTAGGCCCGAACACCCGGGAGCTGTTTTTT; CDR3 protein: CASSPLGPNTRELFF
J gene: TRBJ1-1; clone size: .; V gene: TRBV5-4; D gene: .; CDR3 DNA: TGTGCCAGCAGCTTGACCGGGGAGAACACTGAAGCTTTCTTT; CDR3 protein: CASSLTGENTEAFF
J gene: TRBJ2-5; clone size: .; V gene: TRBV18; D gene: .; CDR3 DNA: TGTGCCAGCTCAGGCTACCAAGAGACCCAGTACTTC; CDR3 protein: CASSGYQETQYF
J gene: TRBJ2-2; clone size: .; V gene: TRBV28; D gene: .; CDR3 DNA: TGTGCCAGCAGTTTGAGGTTTTGGCAGGGAAGGACCGGGGAGCTGTTTTTT; CDR3 protein: CASSLRFWQGRTGELFF
J gene: TRBJ2-7; clone size: few; V gene: TRBV7-9; D gene: TRBD2; CDR3 DNA: TGTGCCAGCACCTTAGCGGGAGGCTCCTACGAGCAGTACTTC; CDR3 protein: CASTLAGGSYEQYF
J gene: TRBJ2-5; clone size: .; V gene: TRBV6-5; D gene: TRBD2; CDR3 DNA: TGTGCCAGCAGTTACTCCCGGGGGGGTGGCCAAGAGACCCAGTACTTC; CDR3 protein: CASSYSRGGGQETQYF
J gene: TRBJ1-6; clone size: .; V gene: TRBV11-2; D gene: TRBD1; CDR3 DNA: TGTGCCAGCAGCTCTACACAGGGGCCCGCATATAATTCACCCCTCCACTTT; CDR3 protein: CASSSTQGPAYNSPLHF
J gene: TRBJ2-7; clone size: .; V gene: TRBV7-2; D gene: .; CDR3 DNA: TGTGCCAGCAGCAGCTCGGGTTACGAGCAGTACTTC; CDR3 protein: CASSSSGYEQYF
J gene: TRBJ2-3; clone size: .; V gene: TRBV5-4; D gene: .; CDR3 DNA: TGTGCCAGCAGCTTGGAACTAGCCGGAGATACGCAGTATTTT; CDR3 protein: CASSLELAGDTQYF
J gene: TRBJ2-5; clone size: many; V gene: TRBV7-2; D gene: .; CDR3 DNA: TGTGCCAGCAGCTTTTCAATACGGCAAGAGACCCAGTACTTC; CDR3 protein: CASSFSIRQETQYF
J gene: TRBJ2-5; clone size: .; V gene: TRBV30; D gene: .; CDR3 DNA: TGTGCCTGGAGTGTTAATGAAGAGACCCAGTACTTC; CDR3 protein: CAWSVNEETQYF
J gene: TRBJ2-5; clone size: few; V gene: TRBV18; D gene: .; CDR3 DNA: TGTGCCAGCTCACCGGGACTGTCACAAGAGACCCAGTACTTC; CDR3 protein: CASSPGLSQETQYF
J gene: TRBJ1-1; clone size: .; V gene: TRBV6-6; D gene: TRBD1; CDR3 DNA: TGTGCCAGCAGTTGGAGCAGGGGGCCGAACACTGAAGCTTTCTTT; CDR3 protein: CASSWSRGPNTEAFF
J gene: TRBJ2-5; clone size: many; V gene: TRBV29-1; D gene: TRBD2; CDR3 DNA: TGCACCGTGGTGGGGGGGGAGACCCAGTACTTC; CDR3 protein: CTVVGGETQYF
J gene: TRBJ2-2; clone size: few; V gene: TRBV5-1; D gene: TRBD1; CDR3 DNA: TGCGCCAGCAGCTGGACAGGGGCCACCGGGGAGCTGTTTTTT; CDR3 protein: CASSWTGATGELFF
J gene: TRBJ2-7; clone size: .; V gene: TRBV27; D gene: TRBD1; CDR3 DNA: TGTGCCAGCAGTCTCGGACAGGGAGGCGAGCAGTACTTC; CDR3 protein: CASSLGQGGEQYF
J gene: TRBJ1-2; clone size: few; V gene: TRBV10-3; D gene: .; CDR3 DNA: TGTGCCATCACCAACTCTCCGGGGTATGGCTACACCTTC; CDR3 protein: CAITNSPGYGYTF
J gene: TRBJ1-2; clone size: .; V gene: TRBV7-2; D gene: .; CDR3 DNA: TGTGCCAGCACCACTAAAGGGGTGAGCTATGGCTACACCTTC; CDR3 protein: CASTTKGVSYGYTF
J gene: TRBJ2-3; clone size: few; V gene: TRBV14; D gene: .; CDR3 DNA: TGTGCCAGCAGCCAGGGCGCAGATACGCAGTATTTT; CDR3 protein: CASSQGADTQYF
J gene: TRBJ2-5; clone size: .; V gene: TRBV7-2; D gene: TRBD1; CDR3 DNA: TGTGCCAGCAGCCTGGACAGGGCACAAGAGACCCAGTACTTC; CDR3 protein: CASSLDRAQETQYF
J gene: TRBJ2-4; clone size: .; V gene: TRBV28; D gene: TRBD1; CDR3 DNA: TGTGCCAGCAGTTCCGGGACAGGGGGAAACATTCAGTACTTC; CDR3 protein: CASSSGTGGNIQYF
J gene: TRBJ2-7; clone size: few; V gene: TRBV9; D gene: TRBD2; CDR3 DNA: TGTGCCAGCAGCGTAGGGCCCCTGGGAGGGGACGAGCAGTACTTC; CDR3 protein: CASSVGPLGGDEQYF
J gene: TRBJ2-3; clone size: .; V gene: TRBV18; D gene: TRBD2; CDR3 DNA: TGTGCCAGCTCAGCGAGATTTAGCGGGATGGATACGCAGTATTTT; CDR3 protein: CASSARFSGMDTQYF
J gene: TRBJ2-3; clone size: few; V gene: TRBV18; D gene: .; CDR3 DNA: TGTGCCAGCTCACCACCTACCACTACTCCAGATACGCAGTATTTT; CDR3 protein: CASSPPTTTPDTQYF
J gene: TRBJ2-7; clone size: few; V gene: TRBV7-2; D gene: .; CDR3 DNA: TGTGCCAGCAGCTTAGAGGCAGGGTCCTCCTACGAGCAGTACTTC; CDR3 protein: CASSLEAGSSYEQYF
J gene: TRBJ2-1; clone size: few; V gene: TRBV29-1; D gene: .; CDR3 DNA: TGCAGCGTCTCCCGGGGCAGGGGTGATAATGAGCAGTTCTTC; CDR3 protein: CSVSRGRGDNEQFF
J gene: TRBJ2-1; clone size: .; V gene: TRBV11-2; D gene: TRBD2; CDR3 DNA: TGTGCCAGCAGCGCCGGGACTAGCGGTTACAATGAGCAGTTCTTC; CDR3 protein: CASSAGTSGYNEQFF
J gene: TRBJ1-2; clone size: .; V gene: TRBV6-1; D gene: .; CDR3 DNA: TGTGCCAGCAGACAAGACAGTCTGTATGGCTACACCTTC; CDR3 protein: CASRQDSLYGYTF
J gene: TRBJ1-1; clone size: .; V gene: TRBV28; D gene: .; CDR3 DNA: TGTGCCAGCAGTTTTTGGGAGCGGATGAACACTGAAGCTTTCTTT; CDR3 protein: CASSFWERMNTEAFF
J gene: TRBJ1-5; clone size: few; V gene: TRBV2; D gene: .; CDR3 DNA: TGTGCCAGCAGTGAGTCGGGGGGAGGTCGAAATCAGCCCCAGCATTTT; CDR3 protein: CASSESGGGRNQPQHF
J gene: TRBJ2-5; clone size: few; V gene: TRBV15; D gene: .; CDR3 DNA: TGTGCCACCAGCAGAGGCGGGGCCCAAGAGACCCAGTACTTC; CDR3 protein: CATSRGGAQETQYF
J gene: TRBJ1-2; clone size: few; V gene: TRBV28; D gene: .; CDR3 DNA: TGTGCCAGCGGGCCCGGGAACAGACGAACTAACTATGGCTACACCTTC; CDR3 protein: CASGPGNRRTNYGYTF
J gene: TRBJ1-2; clone size: few; V gene: TRBV28; D gene: TRBD1; CDR3 DNA: TGTGCCAGCAGTTTATATACAGGGGGCTGGGGCTACACCTTC; CDR3 protein: CASSLYTGGWGYTF
J gene: TRBJ2-3; clone size: .; V gene: TRBV30; D gene: .; CDR3 DNA: TGTGCCTGGATGAGGGGGGGCGCAGATACGCAGTATTTT; CDR3 protein: CAWMRGGADTQYF
J gene: TRBJ1-1; clone size: .; V gene: TRBV5-1; D gene: .; CDR3 DNA: TGCGCCAGCAGCTTGGGGACGGAGGACACTGAAGCTTTCTTT; CDR3 protein: CASSLGTEDTEAFF
J gene: TRBJ1-2; clone size: few; V gene: TRBV2; D gene: .; CDR3 DNA: TGTGCCAGCAGTGATCTACAGGGCCTGGGCTATGGCTACACCTTC; CDR3 protein: CASSDLQGLGYGYTF